This TCR beta chain was sequenced for a study of blood T cell repertoires in COVID-19. Study background: Researchers got acute and convalescent COVID-19 samples from the United States, Italy and Spain. T cells, B-cell-depleted T cells, or PBMCs supplied cDNA or gDNA.

From germline, CDR1 is LNHDA and CDR2 SQIVND (reference sequence). V was clipped by 4 bases and J by 4 bases; unmatched bases: 0. The CDR3 sequence is 14 residues long. Profiled with immunoSEQ multiplex PCR; TCRdb holds only in-frame clones, not every one. Counted here are around 120,000 clones, more than 60% occurring once; the ten biggest clones make up about 2.3%. The rearrangement uses TRBV19 and TRBJ2-2; 10 nucleotides line up with TRBD2. This clonotype was obtained from a man between 65 and 80 years old with acute or convalescent COVID-19. Sequencing was carried out using peripheral blood. The CDR3 spells CASSTSGGTGELFF. CDR3 nucleotides: TGTGCCAGTAGTACTAGCGGGGGCACCGGGGAGCTGTTTTTT.